Listed below are T cell receptor beta chains from one sample, sequenced in a study of T cells after yellow fever vaccination. TCRdb analysed the 5' RACE reads with MiXCR anew, one entry per CDR3 protein. This table holds approximately 300,000 distinct CDR3 sequences, 8.7% found once. The material sequenced was PBMCs, taken on the day of the first yellow fever vaccination. The receptors shown here come from a man younger than 30 who received the YFV17D yellow fever vaccine. Both conserved end residues are part of each CDR3. The order of the fields is J gene, V gene, D gene, CDR3 protein. A D gene is named only where the DNA matches it firmly.

TRBJ2-1 | TRBV20-1 | . | CSASSGVHSYNEQFF
TRBJ2-3 | TRBV29-1 | . | CSIRRRDTQYF
TRBJ2-3 | TRBV14 | . | CASSQWTAGTDTQYF
TRBJ2-7 | TRBV14 | TRBD2 | CASSRGGVVGQYF
TRBJ2-1 | TRBV7-2 | TRBD1 | CASSLAQGAVQFF
TRBJ2-1 | TRBV20-1 | . | CSARFPAGGASNEQFF
TRBJ1-5 | TRBV4-1 | TRBD1 | CASSLRQGRGYQPQHF
TRBJ2-4 | TRBV20-1 | . | CSALRNRARKNIQYF
TRBJ2-5 | TRBV7-9 | . | CASSPHRLGKETQYF
TRBJ2-7 | TRBV5-1 | . | CASSGPGVKYEQYF
TRBJ1-4 | TRBV7-3 | TRBD1 | CASSSHPGQELDGEKLFF
TRBJ2-5 | TRBV5-1 | TRBD1 | CASSQGGTSGGQETQYF
TRBJ1-2 | TRBV6-1 | . | CASSPPGSLHGYTF
TRBJ2-6 | TRBV10-3 | . | CAISPEGMSSGANVLTF
TRBJ1-1 | TRBV6-2/TRBV6-3 | TRBD1 | CASLMAGGTEAFF
TRBJ2-1 | TRBV5-1 | . | CASRTQGNNEQFF
TRBJ1-2 | TRBV6-4 | . | CASKEWLGGYTF
TRBJ1-3 | TRBV7-6 | TRBD1 | CASSTNTGAGNTIYF
TRBJ1-1 | TRBV20-1 | . | CSAAGRITEAFF
TRBJ1-5 | TRBV18 | . | CASSRRENAQPQHF
TRBJ1-6 | TRBV4-3 | . | CASSQDPDPIIPLHF
TRBJ2-5 | TRBV12-3/TRBV12-4 | . | CASSRTGLETQYF
TRBJ1-1 | TRBV30 | . | CAWSYLRINTEAFF
TRBJ2-1 | TRBV6-1 | TRBD2 | CASSASGGSYNEQFF
TRBJ2-5 | TRBV20-1 | TRBD2 | CSARDRTSGYGIQYF
TRBJ2-1 | TRBV6-5 | TRBD1 | CASSYSTGTDQFF
TRBJ2-1 | TRBV6-5 | . | CASSYGGQMYNEQFF
TRBJ1-4 | TRBV2 | . | CASSGGATIGEKLFF
TRBJ2-3 | TRBV6-2/TRBV6-3 | . | CASSLQRRLLEDTDTQYF
TRBJ1-2 | TRBV14 | . | CASGLTGLGGYTF
TRBJ1-4 | TRBV11-2 | . | CASSPEGGTNEKLFF
TRBJ1-1 | TRBV24-1 | . | CATSDAGGESTEAFF
TRBJ1-3 | TRBV27 | . | CASSRGDEDTIYF
TRBJ1-5 | TRBV2 | . | CASTRQPNQHF
TRBJ2-2 | TRBV18 | . | CASSAQGARTGELFF
TRBJ1-3 | TRBV29-1 | . | CSVAQVGNTIYF
TRBJ2-5 | TRBV6-2/TRBV6-3 | TRBD1 | CASSKNRGTGHETQYF
TRBJ2-7 | TRBV27 | . | CASTGARNREVASYEQYF
TRBJ2-7 | TRBV7-2 | . | CASSTPLRGRVSYEQYF